This entry lists 12 T cell receptor beta chains sequenced from one sample in a study of blood T cell repertoires in COVID-19. Sequencing was performed with immunoSEQ multiplex PCR; in TCRdb, only in-frame clones are kept and a portion is missing. The data show hundreds of thousands of clones, roughly 87% seen once. The sample consisted of peripheral blood. Source of these receptors: a young man with active or convalescent COVID-19.

The V and J genes are TRBV3-1 (or the pseudogene TRBV3-2) and TRBJ1-2; 8 bases are shared with TRBD1. J gave up 2 bases and V 1 base, and 9 bases lay outside the gene matches. Germline V CDR1 and CDR2: LGHDT, YNNKEL (reference sequence). The CDR3 has 17 amino acids. The chain's CDR3 is CASSQALDRGTNYGYTF. Written as DNA, the CDR3 is TGTGCCAGCAGCCAAGCTCTTGACAGGGGAACGAACTATGGCTACACCTTC.

This chain connects TRBV24-1 to TRBJ2-2; 7 bases are shared with TRBD1. The CDR3 runs 19 residues. After removal of 0 bases from V and 3 bases from J, the junction contained 12 bases not matched to a gene. The V gene's germline CDR1 is KGHDR and CDR2 SFDVKD. CDR3 amino acids: CATSDLQDSRDRDTGELFF. For the CDR3, the DNA is TGTGCCACCAGTGATTTGCAGGATAGTAGGGACAGAGACACCGGGGAGCTGTTTTTT.

This chain connects TRBV7-9 to TRBJ1-1; the D is unclear. This CDR3 contains 13 residues. The ends were cut back, 6 bases at V and 1 base at J, with 9 bases in the middle. Germline loops: CDR1 SEHNR, CDR2 FQNEAQ (reference sequence). CDR3 region: CASRSPGNTEAFF. CDR3 nucleotides: TGTGCCAGCAGGTCCCCGGGGAACACTGAAGCTTTCTTT.

The chain uses TRBV21-1 and TRBJ1-6; the table calls TRBD1, which could not be checked here. TRBV21-1 is assigned pseudogene status. This CDR3 has 20 amino acids. The CDR3 spells CASSIYQRQGLDSYNSPLHF. For the CDR3, the DNA is TGTGCCAGCAGCATCTACCAGAGGCAGGGGCTAGACTCCTATAATTCACCCCTCCACTTT.

V is TRBV27 and J is TRBJ2-1, with a tentative D call TRBD2 (5 bases). V was cut by 6 bases and J by 7 bases, with 16 bases left in between. CDR1 is MNHEY and CDR2 is SMNVEV in the germline V gene (reference sequence). This CDR3 has 14 amino acids. The CDR3 sequence: CASRPGGPGNEQFF. Here the CDR3 DNA reads TGTGCCAGCAGACCGGGCGGGCCGGGGAATGAGCAGTTCTTC.

This chain joins TRBV20-1 and TRBJ2-1; D may be TRBD2 (5 bases). CDR1 and CDR2 (germline): DFQATT, SNEGSKA (reference sequence). V was shortened by 5 bases and J by 15 bases, with 14 bases between the two germline ends. The CDR3 has 10 amino acids. This CDR3 is CSAYKREAFF. The CDR3 region has the DNA TGCAGTGCTTACAAGAGGGAAGCGTTCTTC.

This sequence joins TRBV6-5 and TRBJ1-2; the D is unclear. The V end lost 4 bases, the J end lost 3 bases, and 9 bases lay between the germline ends. The CDR3 runs 13 residues. The germline gives CDR1 MNHEY, CDR2 SVGAGI. The CDR3 region has the DNA TGTGCCAGCAGTTTGAGAGAGGACTATGGCTACACCTTC. This sequence encodes CASSLREDYGYTF.

The V and J genes are TRBV5-1 and TRBJ1-3; 9 bases agree with TRBD1. The CDR3 runs 15 residues. V shed 4 bases, J shed 6 bases, and the junction held 8 bases outside the gene matches. The germline V gene encodes CDR1 SGHRS and CDR2 YFSETQ. The DNA for the CDR3 is TGCGCCAGCAGCCCCTGGACAGGGGAAATAAACACCATATATTTT. Amino acid sequence: CASSPWTGEINTIYF.

The chain recombines TRBV14 with TRBJ2-6; 10 nucleotides match TRBD1. The CDR3 contains 16 residues. V was pared by 6 bases and J by 1 base, with 3 bases of the junction left unmatched. The germline V gene encodes CDR1 SGHDN and CDR2 FVKESK. In nucleotides, the CDR3 is TGTGCCAGCAGGCCGGGACAGGGGTCTGGGGCCAACGTCCTGACTTTC. This gives the protein CASRPGQGSGANVLTF.

On this clone itself: Additional DNA sequences in this sample encode the identical CDR3. The chain links TRBV18 to TRBJ1-1; D is perhaps TRBD1 (5 bases). Trimming shortened V by 1 base and J by 0 bases, and 9 bases separated the two germline ends. The CDR3 runs to 15 residues. Germline CDR1 KGHSH, CDR2 LQKENI. DNA for the CDR3: TGTGCCAGCTCACCACGGCAGGGAATGAACACTGAAGCTTTCTTT. It translates to CASSPRQGMNTEAFF.

This chain joins TRBV28 and TRBJ2-7, with TRBD1 matching 9 bases. The length of the CDR3 is 14 residues. V shed 5 bases, J shed 5 bases, and the junction held 7 bases outside the gene matches. Germline-derived CDR1 and CDR2 are MDHEN and SYDVKM. The CDR3 sequence is CASSPGTGRNEQYF. CDR3 nucleotides: TGTGCCAGCAGTCCCGGGACAGGGCGGAACGAGCAGTACTTC. Supplemented by reference TRBV28 and TRBJ2-7, the full variable domain reads DVKVTQSSRYLVKRTGEKVFLECVQDMDHENMFWYRQDPGLGLRLIYFSYDVKMKEKGDIPEGYSVSREKKERFSLILESASTNQTSMYLCASSPGTGRNEQYFGPGTRLTVT.

The J gene is TRBJ1-1, the V gene TRBV29-1; the D gene is possibly TRBD1 (5 bases). CDR3 length equals 15 residues. V lost 4 bases and J 4 bases, leaving 19 bases between the germline ends. From germline, CDR1 is SQVTM and CDR2 ANQGSEA. CDR3 region: CSVAPPGGVGTEAFF. The CDR3 DNA follows: TGCAGCGTTGCCCCTCCGGGGGGGGTTGGCACTGAAGCTTTCTTT.